Listed below are T cell receptor beta chains from one sample, sequenced in a study of beta chain features in type 1 diabetes. Data came from immunoSEQ multiplex PCR; TCRdb stores just in-frame clones and leaves some out. This table has about 160,000 clones, around 8.6% appearing once. The sample consisted of central memory CD4+ T cells from blood. The receptors derive from a young woman with type 1 diabetes. Each CDR3 is given with its conserved first and last residue.

v_gene: TRBV6-6; j_gene: TRBJ2-7; CDR3aa: CASRGGFLGSYEQYF
v_gene: TRBV2; j_gene: TRBJ2-2; CDR3aa: CASSFSGGTTGELFF
v_gene: TRBV5-4; j_gene: TRBJ2-7; CDR3aa: CASSLGTGAYEQYF
v_gene: TRBV6-6; j_gene: TRBJ2-7; CDR3aa: CASSDGTYEQYF
v_gene: TRBV7-2; j_gene: TRBJ2-3; CDR3aa: CASSSIGGTGTVADTQYF
v_gene: TRBV2; j_gene: TRBJ2-4; CDR3aa: CASSEALGLAKNIQYF
v_gene: TRBV5-1; j_gene: TRBJ1-2; CDR3aa: CASRPGTETNYGYTF
v_gene: TRBV9; j_gene: TRBJ2-3; CDR3aa: CASSPLGGDTQYF
v_gene: TRBV6-5; j_gene: TRBJ1-5; CDR3aa: CASSLQGWDQPQHF
v_gene: TRBV10-3; j_gene: TRBJ2-1; CDR3aa: CAISEERSGGVHEQFF
v_gene: TRBV11-2; j_gene: TRBJ1-1; CDR3aa: CASAREKGAEAFF
v_gene: TRBV4-3; j_gene: TRBJ2-7; CDR3aa: CASSQDWREIAYEQYF
v_gene: TRBV7-9; j_gene: TRBJ2-7; CDR3aa: CASSLGLGRHEQYF
v_gene: TRBV4-3; j_gene: TRBJ2-3; CDR3aa: CASSQEGGRAADTQYF
v_gene: TRBV6-6; j_gene: TRBJ2-1; CDR3aa: CASSYAASYNEQFF
v_gene: TRBV7-9; j_gene: TRBJ1-1; CDR3aa: CASSSGTGTYTEAFF
v_gene: TRBV5-4; j_gene: TRBJ2-5; CDR3aa: CASSLWTVETQYF
v_gene: TRBV27; j_gene: TRBJ2-1; CDR3aa: CASSGLAGKNEQFF
v_gene: TRBV7-2; j_gene: TRBJ2-5; CDR3aa: CASSARISGETQYF
v_gene: TRBV5-4; j_gene: TRBJ2-1; CDR3aa: CASSRGSIYNEQFF
v_gene: TRBV18; j_gene: TRBJ2-1; CDR3aa: CASSPSPADEQFF
v_gene: TRBV27; j_gene: TRBJ2-1; CDR3aa: CASSPLLSGSTDEQFF
v_gene: TRBV7-2; j_gene: TRBJ1-2; CDR3aa: CASRKGPVSNYGYTF
v_gene: TRBV6-5; j_gene: TRBJ2-1; CDR3aa: CASSYVRGNEQFF
v_gene: TRBV5-1; j_gene: TRBJ2-1; CDR3aa: CASGWTGGSYNEQFF
v_gene: TRBV18; j_gene: TRBJ2-7; CDR3aa: CASSPGREYEQYF
v_gene: TRBV11-2; j_gene: TRBJ2-2; CDR3aa: CASSHWQGQGPAGELFF
v_gene: TRBV7-2; j_gene: TRBJ2-7; CDR3aa: CASSLVASGRSEQYF
v_gene: TRBV5-1; j_gene: TRBJ2-7; CDR3aa: CASSLLFGAQTYEQYF
v_gene: TRBV7-8; j_gene: TRBJ1-1; CDR3aa: CASSLRGESNTEAFF
v_gene: TRBV28; j_gene: TRBJ1-3; CDR3aa: CASSLYANGQHAGNTIYF
v_gene: TRBV9; j_gene: TRBJ2-1; CDR3aa: CASSVLAGFYNEQFF